The 14 T cell receptor beta chains given below trace back to one sample, sequenced in a study of T-cell reconstitution after alpha-beta-depleted transplantation in children (dated by TCRdb to between 2015 and 2016). The library was made by PCR. TCRdb names Illumina HiSeq 2500 as the instrument used. Molecular barcoding was employed in the preparation of TCR libraries, with unique molecular identifiers being used to normalize TCRbeta repertoire quantification. TCRdb cleaned the public reads at Q25 with fastp, built clones with MiXCR and kept in-frame beta chains. A single entry per CDR3 protein holds the most common genes and DNA from its merged rows. The sample table lists over 85,000 distinct CDR3 sequences, around 7% of them with a count of one. The ten largest clones represent about 15% of the sample. The treatment or condition label corresponds to: allogeneic hematopoietic cell transplantation with graft depleted of TCRalphabeta T cells and CD19 B cells.

The sequenced sample was PBMCs, obtained before TCRalphabeta/CD19-depleted stem cell transplant. The source is a boy aged 2 to 10 with acute lymphoblastic leukemia, due to receive a stem cell transplant.

The chain is built from TRBV4-2 and TRBJ1-1, with no clear D. Germline V gene data show CDR1 as LGHNA and CDR2 as YNFKEQ. The CDR3 has 14 amino acids. The V end was cut by 0 bases, the J end by 4 bases, with 9 bases between. CDR3 region: CASSQDNRGTEAFF. The CDR3 DNA reads TGTGCCAGCAGCCAAGATAATCGGGGCACTGAAGCTTTCTTT.

V is TRBV20-1 and J is TRBJ2-1, with 11 positions matching TRBD1. Looked up from germline, CDR1 is DFQATT and CDR2 is SNEGSKA (reference sequence). The CDR3 extends over 14 amino acids. The CDR3 DNA follows: TGCTGTGGGGGACAGGGGGTGGAGTACAATGAGCAGTTCTTC. Translating gives CCGGQGVEYNEQFF.

V is TRBV2 and J is TRBJ1-5; D is unresolved. This CDR3 has 14 amino acids. The V end lost 3 bases, the J end lost 3 bases, and 9 bases lay between the germline ends. CDR1 and CDR2 (germline): SNHLY, FYNNEI. In DNA, the CDR3 is TGTGCCAGCAGTGATATCGGGAACAATCAGCCCCAGCATTTT. Translating it yields CASSDIGNNQPQHF. The whole variable domain, filled in from reference TRBV2 and TRBJ1-5, reads EPEVTQTPSHQVTQMGQEVILRCVPISNHLYFYWYRQILGQKVEFLVSFYNNEISEKSEIFDDQFSVERPDGSNFTLKIRSTKLEDSAMYFCASSDIGNNQPQHFGDGTRLSIL.

Ten or more counts support this clonotype. The V gene is TRBV27, the J gene TRBJ2-5, with 11 bases identical to TRBD2. Germline values: CDR1 MNHEY, CDR2 SMNVEV (reference sequence). V dropped 5 bases and J dropped 9; count of bases not matched to a gene: 11. This CDR3 is 15 amino acids long. The CDR3, as DNA: TGTGCCAGCAGTCCCCGTCAAGAGACTAGCGGGGCCCAGTACTTC. It is translated as CASSPRQETSGAQYF.

This clonotype was observed at least ten times. This chain uses TRBV5-1 with TRBJ2-7; D is possibly TRBD1 (6 bases). Germline lookup yields CDR1 SGHRS and CDR2 YFSETQ. Trimming removed 7 bases at V and 2 bases at J, with 13 bases between. This CDR3 has 13 amino acids. CDR3 region: CASAPTGPYEQYF. DNA of the CDR3: TGCGCCAGCGCACCGACAGGTCCCTACGAGCAGTACTTC.

The chain combines TRBV27 with TRBJ2-3, with a possible D match to TRBD1 (5 bases). CDR1 and CDR2 from the germline V gene are MNHEY and SMNVEV (reference sequence). Trimming stripped 7 bases from V and 0 bases from J, with 14 bases between. This CDR3 is 15 amino acids long. The CDR3 loop is CASTLDRTSTDTQYF. The DNA for the CDR3 is TGTGCCAGCACCTTAGACAGAACTAGCACAGATACGCAGTATTTT.

At least ten counts were recorded for this clonotype. The chain joins TRBV9 to TRBJ2-5; no definite D call. CDR1 SGDLS and CDR2 YYNGEE come from the germline V gene. The length of the CDR3 is 12 residues. The germline V and J ends were trimmed by 1 base and 4 bases, with 5 bases remaining between them. The CDR3 protein is CASSVSGETQYF. CDR3 sequence (DNA): TGTGCCAGCAGCGTATCCGGAGAGACCCAGTACTTC.

This clonotype was counted only a few times. This chain connects TRBV7-2 to TRBJ2-4, with D perhaps TRBD2 (5 bases). The germline V gene encodes CDR1 SGHTA and CDR2 FQGNSA. The CDR3 consists of 15 residues. V was cut by 2 bases and J by 5 bases, with 13 bases left in between. Here the CDR3 DNA reads TGTGCCAGCAGCTTACTGTTCGTCGGGGAAAACATTCAGTACTTC. This codes for CASSLLFVGENIQYF.

This chain joins TRBV20-1 and TRBJ2-1; maybe TRBD2 (6 bases). Germline loops: CDR1 DFQATT, CDR2 SNEGSKA (reference sequence). The CDR3 is 16 amino acids. With 0 bases removed from V and 4 bases from J, the gap between germline ends came to 16 bases. CDR3 loop: CSARDFAGTSYNEQFF. CDR3 DNA: TGCAGTGCTAGAGATTTCGCGGGGACGTCTTACAATGAGCAGTTCTTC.

This clonotype was recorded a few times. The junction differs from germline at one of its ends, possibly a read error. The V call is TRBV7-9, the J call TRBJ1-6; D is possibly TRBD1 (6 bases). Germline V CDR1 and CDR2: SEHNR, FQNEAQ (reference sequence). This CDR3 has 14 residues. Here the CDR3 reads CASSSGRDNSPIHF. DNA for the CDR3: TGTGCCAGCAGCTCAGGGAGGGACAATTCACCCATCCACTTT.

The genes are TRBV25-1 and TRBJ1-6; 8 bases map to TRBD1. This CDR3 spans 14 amino acids. V was clipped by 8 bases and J by 8 bases; unmatched bases: 8. CDR1 MGHDK and CDR2 SYGVNS come from the germline V gene. The CDR3 spells CASGQGPGDSPLHF. DNA for the CDR3: TGTGCCAGCGGACAGGGCCCCGGCGATTCACCCCTCCACTTT. Looking up the rest from reference TRBV25-1 and TRBJ1-6 gives the full variable domain: EADIYQTPRYLVIGTGKKITLECSQTMGHDKMYWYQQDPGMELHLIHYSYGVNSTEKGDLSSESTVSRIRTEHFPLTLESARPSHTSQYLCASGQGPGDSPLHFGNGTRLTVT.

This clonotype has just a few counts. The J gene is TRBJ2-7, the V gene TRBV6-5; no clear D gene. Germline CDR1 MNHEY, CDR2 SVGAGI. V was clipped by 0 bases and J by 4 bases, with 10 bases between them. The CDR3 sequence is 14 residues long. The CDR3 nucleotides read TGTGCCAGCAGTTACTCCTCCCGTTTGTACGAGCAGTACTTC. As protein: CASSYSSRLYEQYF.

J is TRBJ2-7 and V is TRBV11-2; 8 nucleotides align to TRBD1. Germline CDR1 is SGHAT and CDR2 is FQNNGV. V lost 4 bases to trimming and J lost 4 bases; unmatched junction nucleotides: 6. This CDR3 has 14 residues. CDR3 sequence: CASSYQGANYEQYF. The CDR3 region has the DNA TGTGCCAGCAGCTACCAGGGGGCAAATTACGAGCAGTACTTC.

The chain joins TRBV5-1 to TRBJ2-7; perhaps TRBD1 as D (6 bases). CDR1 is SGHRS, CDR2 YFSETQ, per germline. CDR3 length equals 15 residues. Deletions cut 2 bases from V and 2 bases from J, with 14 bases between. The chain's CDR3 is CASSFGQDRTYEQYF. CDR3 nucleotide sequence: TGCGCCAGCAGCTTTGGCCAGGACAGAACCTACGAGCAGTACTTC.